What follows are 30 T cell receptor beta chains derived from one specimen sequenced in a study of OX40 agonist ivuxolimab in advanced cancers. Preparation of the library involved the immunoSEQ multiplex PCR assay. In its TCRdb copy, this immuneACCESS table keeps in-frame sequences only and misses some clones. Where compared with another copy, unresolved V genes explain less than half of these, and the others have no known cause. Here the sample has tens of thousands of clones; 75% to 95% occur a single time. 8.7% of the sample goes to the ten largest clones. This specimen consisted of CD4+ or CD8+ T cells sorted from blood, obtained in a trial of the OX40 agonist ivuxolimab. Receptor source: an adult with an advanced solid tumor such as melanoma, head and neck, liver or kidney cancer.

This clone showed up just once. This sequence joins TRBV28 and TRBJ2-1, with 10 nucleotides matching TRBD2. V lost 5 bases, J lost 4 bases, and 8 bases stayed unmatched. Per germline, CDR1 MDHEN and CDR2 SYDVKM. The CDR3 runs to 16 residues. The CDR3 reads CASSTPGLAVYNEQFF. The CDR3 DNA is TGTGCCAGCAGTACCCCCGGACTAGCGGTGTACAATGAGCAGTTCTTC.

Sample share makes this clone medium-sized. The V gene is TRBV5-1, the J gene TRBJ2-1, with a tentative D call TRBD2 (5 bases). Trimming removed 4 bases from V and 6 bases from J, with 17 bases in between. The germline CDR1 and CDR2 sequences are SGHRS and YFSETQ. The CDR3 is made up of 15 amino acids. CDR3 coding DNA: TGCGCCAGCAGCCCCGGGGTAGGAGACCTCAATGAGCAGTTCTTC. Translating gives CASSPGVGDLNEQFF.

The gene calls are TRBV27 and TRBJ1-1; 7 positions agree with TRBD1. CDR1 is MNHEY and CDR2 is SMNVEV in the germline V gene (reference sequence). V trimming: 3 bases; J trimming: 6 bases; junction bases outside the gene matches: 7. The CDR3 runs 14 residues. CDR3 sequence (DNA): TGTGCCAGCAGTTTGGCAGGGGGAGGGGCTGAAGCTTTCTTT. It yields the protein CASSLAGGGAEAFF.

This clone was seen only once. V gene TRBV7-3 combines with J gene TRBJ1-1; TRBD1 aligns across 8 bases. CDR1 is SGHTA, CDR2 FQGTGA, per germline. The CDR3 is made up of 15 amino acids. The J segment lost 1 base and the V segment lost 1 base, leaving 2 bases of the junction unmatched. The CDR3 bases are TGTGCCAGCAGCTTAAGCGGGACAGGGAACACTGAAGCTTTCTTT. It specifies CASSLSGTGNTEAFF.

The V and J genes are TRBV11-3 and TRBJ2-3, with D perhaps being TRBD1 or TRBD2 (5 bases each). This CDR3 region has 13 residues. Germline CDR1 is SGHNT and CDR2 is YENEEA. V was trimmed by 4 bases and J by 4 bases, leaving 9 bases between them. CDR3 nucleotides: TGTGCCAGCAGCTCTAGGGGACCAGATACGCAGTATTTT. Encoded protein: CASSSRGPDTQYF.

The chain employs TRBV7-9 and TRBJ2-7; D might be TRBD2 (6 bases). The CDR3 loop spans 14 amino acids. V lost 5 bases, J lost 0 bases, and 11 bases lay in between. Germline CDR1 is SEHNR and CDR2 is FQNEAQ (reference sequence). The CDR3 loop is CASSPRDFSYEQYF. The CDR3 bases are TGTGCCAGCAGCCCCCGGGACTTCTCCTACGAGCAGTACTTC.

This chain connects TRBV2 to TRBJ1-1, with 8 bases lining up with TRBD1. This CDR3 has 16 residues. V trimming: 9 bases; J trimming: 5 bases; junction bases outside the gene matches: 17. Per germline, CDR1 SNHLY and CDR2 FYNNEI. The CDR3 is CASGEGSDRASTEAFF. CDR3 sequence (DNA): TGTGCCAGTGGAGAAGGTTCGGACAGGGCGAGTACTGAAGCTTTCTTT.

In nucleotides, the CDR3 is TGTGCCAGCAGCCTCGGGACAGGGGTCTACGAGCAGTACTTC. Protein: CASSLGTGVYEQYF. This chain links TRBV27 with TRBJ2-7; 10 positions match TRBD1. V lost 6 bases, J lost 3 bases, and 5 bases stayed unmatched. Germline V gene data show CDR1 as MNHEY and CDR2 as SMNVEV (reference sequence). The CDR3 loop spans 14 amino acids.

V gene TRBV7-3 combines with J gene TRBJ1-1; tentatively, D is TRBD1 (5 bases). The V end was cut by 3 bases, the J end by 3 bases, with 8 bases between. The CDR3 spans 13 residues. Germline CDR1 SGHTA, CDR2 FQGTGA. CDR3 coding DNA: TGTGCCAGCAGCTTCGGGGGAGACACTGAAGCTTTCTTT. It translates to CASSFGGDTEAFF.

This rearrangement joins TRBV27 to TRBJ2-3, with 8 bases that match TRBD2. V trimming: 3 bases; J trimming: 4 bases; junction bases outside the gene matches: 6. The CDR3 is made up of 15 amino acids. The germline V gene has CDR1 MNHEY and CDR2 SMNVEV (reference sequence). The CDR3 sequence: CASSFPGGPPDTQYF. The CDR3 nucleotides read TGTGCCAGCAGTTTCCCGGGAGGGCCGCCAGATACGCAGTATTTT.

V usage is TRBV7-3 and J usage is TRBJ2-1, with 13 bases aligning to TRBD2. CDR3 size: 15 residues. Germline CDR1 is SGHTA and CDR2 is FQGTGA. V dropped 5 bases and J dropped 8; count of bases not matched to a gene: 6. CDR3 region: CASSLGLAGVDEQFF. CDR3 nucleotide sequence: TGTGCCAGCAGCCTCGGACTAGCGGGGGTGGATGAGCAGTTCTTC.

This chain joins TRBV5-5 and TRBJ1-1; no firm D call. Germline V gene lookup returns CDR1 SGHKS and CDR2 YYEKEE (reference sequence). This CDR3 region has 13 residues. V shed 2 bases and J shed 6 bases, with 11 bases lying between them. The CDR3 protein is CASSLVVDPEAFF. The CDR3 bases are TGTGCCAGCAGCTTAGTGGTGGACCCTGAAGCTTTCTTT.

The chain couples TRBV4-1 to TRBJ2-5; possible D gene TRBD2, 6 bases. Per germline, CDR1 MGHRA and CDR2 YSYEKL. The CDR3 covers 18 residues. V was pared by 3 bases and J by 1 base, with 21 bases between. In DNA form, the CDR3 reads TGCGCCAGCAGCCAGAGGGGTCCCACTTCCGGGGGCCAAGAGACCCAGTACTTC. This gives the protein CASSQRGPTSGGQETQYF.

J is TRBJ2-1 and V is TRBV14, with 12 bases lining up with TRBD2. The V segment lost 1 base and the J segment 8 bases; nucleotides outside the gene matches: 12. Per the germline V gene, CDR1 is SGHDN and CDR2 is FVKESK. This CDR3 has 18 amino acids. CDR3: CASSQVSFLAGGLDEQFF. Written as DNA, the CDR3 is TGTGCCAGCAGCCAAGTCTCTTTTCTAGCGGGGGGGCTGGATGAGCAGTTCTTC.

The chain's CDR3 is CASSLRQGILYEQYF. DNA of the CDR3: TGTGCCAGCAGCTTGCGACAGGGCATTCTTTACGAGCAGTACTTC. J is TRBJ2-7 and V is TRBV5-5, with 7 bases aligning to TRBD1. Germline V CDR1 and CDR2: SGHKS, YYEKEE (reference sequence). Trimming at V came to 1 base and at J to 4 bases, leaving 8 bases not matched to a gene. The CDR3 contains 15 residues.

The DNA of the CDR3 is TGTGCCACCAGCAGAAGCCCGGGGGGGGCCAATGAGCAGTTCTTC. Protein product: CATSRSPGGANEQFF. The V call is TRBV15, the J call TRBJ2-1; 8 nucleotides align to TRBD2. Germline CDR1 is LNHNV and CDR2 is YYDKDF (reference sequence). This CDR3 is built from 15 residues. V lost 2 bases and J lost 6; bases outside the gene matches: 6.

The CDR3 DNA is TGTGCCAGCAGTTACATGGGGGGCGCGGAGGAAAAACTGTTTTTT. Encoded protein: CASSYMGGAEEKLFF. The chain is built from TRBV6-5 and TRBJ1-4; possibly TRBD1 for D (6 bases). Germline values: CDR1 MNHEY, CDR2 SVGAGI. Trimming removed 2 bases at V and 8 bases at J, with 15 bases between. This CDR3 is built from 15 residues.

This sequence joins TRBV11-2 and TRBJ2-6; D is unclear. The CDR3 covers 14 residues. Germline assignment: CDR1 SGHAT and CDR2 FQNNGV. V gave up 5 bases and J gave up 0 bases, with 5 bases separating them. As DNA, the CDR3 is TGTGCCAGCAGCGAGCACTCTGGGGCCAACGTCCTGACTTTC. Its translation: CASSEHSGANVLTF. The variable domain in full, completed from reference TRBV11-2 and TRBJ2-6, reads EAGVAQSPRYKIIEKRQSVAFWCNPISGHATLYWYQQILGQGPKLLIQFQNNGVVDDSQLPKDRFSAERLKGVDSTLKIQPAKLEDSAVYLCASSEHSGANVLTFGAGSRLTVL.

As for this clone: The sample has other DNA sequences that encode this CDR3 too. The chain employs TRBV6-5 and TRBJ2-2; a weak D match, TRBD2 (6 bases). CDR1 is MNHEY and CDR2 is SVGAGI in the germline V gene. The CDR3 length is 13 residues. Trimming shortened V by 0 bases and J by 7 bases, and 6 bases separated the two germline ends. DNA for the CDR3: TGTGCCAGCAGTTACTCGGGAGGCGGGGAGCTGTTTTTT. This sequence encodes CASSYSGGGELFF.

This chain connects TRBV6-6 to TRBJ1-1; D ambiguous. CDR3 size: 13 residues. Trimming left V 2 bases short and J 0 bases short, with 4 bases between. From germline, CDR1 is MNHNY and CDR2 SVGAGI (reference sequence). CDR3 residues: CASSYALNTEAFF. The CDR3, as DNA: TGTGCCAGCAGTTACGCGTTGAACACTGAAGCTTTCTTT.

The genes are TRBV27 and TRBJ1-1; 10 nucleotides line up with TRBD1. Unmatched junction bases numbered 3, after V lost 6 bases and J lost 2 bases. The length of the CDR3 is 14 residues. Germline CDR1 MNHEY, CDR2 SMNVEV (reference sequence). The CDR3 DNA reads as TGTGCCAGCAGACGACAGGGGGCAAACACTGAAGCTTTCTTT. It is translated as CASRRQGANTEAFF.

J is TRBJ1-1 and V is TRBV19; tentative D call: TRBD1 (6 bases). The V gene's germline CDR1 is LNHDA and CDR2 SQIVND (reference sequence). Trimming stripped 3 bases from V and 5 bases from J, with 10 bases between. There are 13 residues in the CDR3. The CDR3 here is CASSMGGATEAFF. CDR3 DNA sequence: TGTGCCAGTAGTATGGGGGGGGCAACTGAAGCTTTCTTT. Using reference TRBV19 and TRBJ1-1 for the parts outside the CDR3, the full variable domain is DGGITQSPKYLFRKEGQNVTLSCEQNLNHDAMYWYRQDPGQGLRLIYYSQIVNDFQKGDIAEGYSVSREKKESFPLTVTSAQKNPTAFYLCASSMGGATEAFFGQGTRLTVV.

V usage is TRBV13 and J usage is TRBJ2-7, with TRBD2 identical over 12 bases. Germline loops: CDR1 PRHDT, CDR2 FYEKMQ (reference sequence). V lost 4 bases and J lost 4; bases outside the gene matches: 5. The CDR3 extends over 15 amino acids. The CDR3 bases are TGTGCCAGCAGCTACGGGACTAGCGGGCTATACGAGCAGTACTTC. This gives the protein CASSYGTSGLYEQYF.

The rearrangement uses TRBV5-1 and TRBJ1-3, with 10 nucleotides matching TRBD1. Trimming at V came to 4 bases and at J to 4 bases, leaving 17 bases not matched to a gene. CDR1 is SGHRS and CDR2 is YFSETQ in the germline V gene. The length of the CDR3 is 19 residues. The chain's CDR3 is CASSLTPPGQGTAGNTIYF. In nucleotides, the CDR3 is TGCGCCAGCAGCCTTACCCCGCCGGGACAGGGGACTGCCGGAAACACCATATATTTT. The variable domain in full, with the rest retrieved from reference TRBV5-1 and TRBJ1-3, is KAGVTQTPRYLIKTRGQQVTLSCSPISGHRSVSWYQQTPGQGLQFLFEYFSETQRNKGNFPGRFSGRQFSNSRSEMNVSTLELGDSALYLCASSLTPPGQGTAGNTIYFGEGSWLTVV.

The CDR3: CASSQDYGAYEQYF. CDR3 sequence (DNA): TGCGCCAGCAGCCAAGATTACGGAGCCTACGAGCAGTACTTC. The chain has TRBV4-3 and TRBJ2-7; no clear D. This CDR3 has 14 amino acids. From germline, CDR1 is LGHNA and CDR2 YSLEER. The V end lost 0 bases, the J end lost 2 bases, and 8 bases lay between the germline ends.

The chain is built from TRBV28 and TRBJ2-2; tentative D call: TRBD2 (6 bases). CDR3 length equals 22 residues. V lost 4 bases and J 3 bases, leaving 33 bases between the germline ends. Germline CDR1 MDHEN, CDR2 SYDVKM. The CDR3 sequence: CASSSDLSSDFREVSDTGELFF. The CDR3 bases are TGTGCCAGCAGTTCCGACCTAAGTTCCGACTTCAGGGAGGTCAGCGACACCGGGGAGCTGTTTTTT.

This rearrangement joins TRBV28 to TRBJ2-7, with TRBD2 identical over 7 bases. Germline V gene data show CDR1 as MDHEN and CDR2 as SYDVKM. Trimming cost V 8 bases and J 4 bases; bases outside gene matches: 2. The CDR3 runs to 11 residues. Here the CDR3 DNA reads TGTGCCAGCGACGGGGGGTACGAGCAGTACTTC. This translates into CASDGGYEQYF.

This chain's CDR3 is CATSRYRVGPGETQYF. CDR3 bases: TGTGCCACCAGCCGTTACAGGGTAGGGCCCGGGGAGACCCAGTACTTC. The chain has TRBV15 and TRBJ2-5, with D possibly matching TRBD1 (6 bases). This CDR3 spans 16 amino acids. The germline gives CDR1 LNHNV, CDR2 YYDKDF (reference sequence). V was cut by 5 bases and J by 5 bases, with 21 bases left in between.

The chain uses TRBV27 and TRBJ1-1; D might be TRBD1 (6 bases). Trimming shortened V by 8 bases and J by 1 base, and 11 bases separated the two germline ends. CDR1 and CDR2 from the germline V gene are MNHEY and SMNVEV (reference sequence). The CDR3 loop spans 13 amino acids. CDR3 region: CASGSTGNTEAFF. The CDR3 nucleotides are TGTGCCAGCGGCTCGACAGGGAACACTGAAGCTTTCTTT.

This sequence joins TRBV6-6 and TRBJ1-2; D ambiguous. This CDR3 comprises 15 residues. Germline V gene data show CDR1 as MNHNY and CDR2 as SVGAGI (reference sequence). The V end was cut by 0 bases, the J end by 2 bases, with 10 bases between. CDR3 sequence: CASSYSLGSNYGYTF. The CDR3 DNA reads TGTGCCAGCAGTTACTCGTTAGGCAGCAACTATGGCTACACCTTC.